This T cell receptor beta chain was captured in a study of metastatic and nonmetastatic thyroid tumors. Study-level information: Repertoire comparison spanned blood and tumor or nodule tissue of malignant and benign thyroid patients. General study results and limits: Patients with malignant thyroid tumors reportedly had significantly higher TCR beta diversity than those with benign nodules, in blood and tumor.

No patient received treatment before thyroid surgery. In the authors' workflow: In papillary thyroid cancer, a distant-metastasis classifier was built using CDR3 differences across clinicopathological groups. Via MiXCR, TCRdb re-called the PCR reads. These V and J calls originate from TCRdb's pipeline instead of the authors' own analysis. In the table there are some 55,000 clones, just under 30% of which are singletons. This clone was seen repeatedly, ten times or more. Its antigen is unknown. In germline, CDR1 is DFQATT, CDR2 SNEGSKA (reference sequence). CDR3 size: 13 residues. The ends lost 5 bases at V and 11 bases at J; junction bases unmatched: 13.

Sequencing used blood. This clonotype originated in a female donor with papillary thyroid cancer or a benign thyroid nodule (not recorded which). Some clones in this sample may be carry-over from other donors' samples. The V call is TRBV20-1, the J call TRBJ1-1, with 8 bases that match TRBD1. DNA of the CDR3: TGCAGTGCTTCCATGATGAGGACAGGGAGCGCTTTCTTT. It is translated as CSASMMRTGSAFF.